This is a list of T cell receptor beta chains from one sample in a study of shared clonotypes between healthy human individuals. Clones were read by immunoSEQ multiplex PCR, and TCRdb kept only the in-frame ones, dropping some. The sample comprises a few hundred thousand clones, roughly 72% of which are singletons, and around 11% rests with the top ten. What was sequenced was PBMCs. The origin of the receptors is a woman between 40 and 50 years old in good health. Some clones in this sample may be carry-over from other donors' samples. CDR3s include the opening cysteine and the closing phenylalanine or tryptophan. D genes are given only for firm matches. Clone size appears in some rows only: once, few, many, or a class for an expanded clone.

d_gene	v_gene	j_gene	abundance	CDR3aa	CDR3nt
TRBD1	TRBV7-3	TRBJ1-1	NA	CANAQQGDYTEAFF	TGTGCCAACGCCCAGCAGGGGGATTACACTGAAGCTTTCTTT
NA	TRBV10-2	TRBJ1-4	few	CASSWGAEKLFF	TGCGCCAGCAGTTGGGGGGCGGAAAAACTGTTTTTT
NA	TRBV18	TRBJ2-7	once	CASSPSPGSHEQYF	TGTGCCAGCTCACCAAGCCCCGGGAGCCACGAGCAGTACTTC
NA	TRBV4-2	TRBJ2-7	NA	CASSQGQGTYEQYF	TGTGCCAGCAGCCAAGGGCAGGGGACCTACGAGCAGTACTTC
NA	TRBV6-1	TRBJ1-3	once	CASSVVGSGNTIYF	TGTGCCAGCAGTGTAGTAGGTAGCGGAAACACCATATATTTT
TRBD2	TRBV5-1	TRBJ2-1	NA	CASSLERAGGPYNEQFF	TGCGCCAGCAGCTTGGAACGAGCGGGAGGTCCCTACAATGAGCAGTTCTTC
NA	TRBV7-2	TRBJ2-1	NA	CASSLKVGLGNEQFF	TGTGCCAGCAGCTTAAAAGTCGGCTTGGGCAATGAGCAGTTCTTC
NA	TRBV7-2	TRBJ1-1	NA	CASSYRVTEAFF	TGTGCCAGCAGCTACAGGGTCACTGAAGCTTTCTTT
NA	TRBV15	TRBJ2-5	NA	CATSRDRGGHQQETQYF	TGTGCCACCAGCAGAGATCGGGGAGGTCACCAACAGGAGACCCAGTACTTC
TRBD1	TRBV18	TRBJ2-7	NA	CASTIGQGATYEQYF	TGTGCCAGCACAATCGGACAGGGGGCAACCTACGAGCAGTACTTC
TRBD1	TRBV11-1	TRBJ1-2	NA	CASSSAGTGTPYHGYTF	TGTGCCAGCAGCTCGGCCGGGACAGGGACCCCCTATCATGGCTACACCTTC
TRBD2	TRBV7-9	TRBJ2-7	NA	CASSPWEGSYEQYF	TGTGCCAGCAGCCCTTGGGAGGGCTCCTACGAGCAGTACTTC
NA	TRBV9	TRBJ1-1	few	CASSVGTSTEAFF	TGTGCCAGCAGCGTTGGGACCTCCACTGAAGCTTTCTTT
NA	TRBV30	TRBJ1-2	once	CAWTPRLNAVSGYTF	TGTGCCTGGACCCCGCGACTTAACGCGGTTTCTGGCTACACCTTC
NA	TRBV6-1	TRBJ1-4	once	CASSETGTTNEKLFF	TGTGCCAGCAGTGAAACGGGAACAACTAATGAAAAACTGTTTTTT
NA	TRBV7-2	TRBJ2-7	NA	CASSPWGGLGEQYF	TGTGCCAGCAGCCCTTGGGGGGGCCTTGGCGAACAGTACTTC
NA	TRBV7-9	TRBJ1-2	NA	CASSLAGGRYGYTF	TGTGCCAGCAGCTTAGCGGGGGGCCGATATGGCTACACCTTC
NA	TRBV30	TRBJ1-6	NA	CAWSVRQGSSPLHF	TGTGCCTGGAGTGTTCGGCAGGGAAGTTCACCCCTCCACTTT
TRBD1	TRBV27	TRBJ2-6	once	CASSPGQGPPSGANVLTF	TGTGCCAGCAGTCCTGGACAGGGCCCCCCCTCTGGGGCCAACGTCCTGACTTTC
TRBD1	TRBV5-1	TRBJ1-1	many	CASSPRTGMNTEAFF	TGCGCCAGCAGCCCCCGGACAGGCATGAACACTGAAGCTTTCTTT
NA	TRBV7-8	TRBJ2-1	NA	CASSLAVGKRTLDNEQFF	TGTGCCAGCAGCTTAGCGGTGGGAAAACGGACTCTGGACAATGAGCAGTTCTTC
TRBD1	TRBV30	TRBJ1-3	once	CAWSPGTGQHSIYF	TGCGCCTGGAGTCCCGGGACAGGCCAACACAGCATATATTTT
NA	TRBV27	TRBJ2-1	NA	CASSSSWGSYNEQFF	TGTGCCAGCAGTTCCTCCTGGGGGTCCTACAATGAGCAGTTCTTC
NA	TRBV4-1	TRBJ1-2	NA	CASSQDLVGNYGYTF	TGCGCCAGCAGCCAAGATCTGGTGGGGAACTATGGCTACACCTTC
TRBD1	TRBV7-9	TRBJ2-2	NA	CATKKQGSGGELFF	TGTGCCACCAAAAAACAGGGGTCCGGCGGGGAGCTGTTTTTT
NA	TRBV21-1	TRBJ1-1	NA	CASTENGTGLYTEAFF	TGTGCCAGCACCGAAAACGGGACAGGTCTTTACACTGAAGCTTTCTTT
NA	TRBV6-5	TRBJ2-5	NA	CASSFGGMGETQYF	TGTGCCAGCAGTTTTGGGGGGATGGGGGAGACCCAGTACTTC
TRBD1	TRBV9	TRBJ1-4	NA	CASSAGTAPEKLFF	TGTGCCAGCAGCGCGGGGACAGCCCCTGAAAAACTGTTTTTT
NA	TRBV27	TRBJ1-2	NA	CASSSGLYGYTF	TGTGCCAGCAGTTCGGGTCTCTATGGCTACACCTTC
TRBD2	TRBV27	TRBJ2-5	NA	CASSLFSGGRARETQYF	TGTGCCAGCAGTTTATTTTCAGGCGGGAGGGCCAGGGAGACCCAGTACTTC
TRBD1	TRBV6-1	TRBJ2-2	NA	CATIRDRYTGELFF	TGTGCCACCATCCGGGACAGATACACCGGGGAGCTGTTTTTT
TRBD2	TRBV28	TRBJ2-2	NA	CASSLMAGGGPSGGELFF	TGTGCCAGCAGTTTGATGGCGGGAGGGGGGCCTTCGGGCGGGGAGCTGTTTTTT
NA	TRBV7-2	TRBJ1-2	NA	CASSLEPTNYGYTF	TGTGCCAGCAGCTTAGAACCCACGAACTATGGCTACACCTTC
NA	TRBV9	TRBJ1-3	NA	CASSPREQGSTGNTIYF	TGTGCCAGCAGCCCGAGGGAACAGGGTAGCACTGGAAACACCATATATTTT
NA	TRBV4-2	TRBJ2-4	NA	CASSQESLLAKNIQYF	TGTGCCAGCAGCCAAGAATCCCTTCTAGCCAAAAACATTCAGTACTTC
NA	TRBV18	TRBJ1-2	NA	CASSPPTYGYTF	TGTGCCAGCTCACCACCTACATATGGCTACACCTTC
NA	TRBV25-1	TRBJ2-7	NA	CASSDRAVNEQYF	TGTGCCAGCAGTGATCGGGCGGTCAACGAGCAGTACTTC
TRBD2	TRBV18	TRBJ2-1	NA	CASSPLRMASGIVNEQFF	TGTGCCAGCTCACCACTAAGAATGGCTAGCGGGATTGTAAATGAGCAGTTCTTC
TRBD1	TRBV9	TRBJ2-5	NA	CASSYRTGGLQETQYF	TGTGCCAGCAGCTACAGGACAGGGGGCCTCCAAGAGACCCAGTACTTC
NA	TRBV2	TRBJ1-1	few	CASSVQGRNTEAFF	TGTGCCAGCAGTGTACAGGGCAGGAACACTGAAGCTTTCTTT
TRBD2	TRBV5-3	TRBJ2-3	NA	CARSLFAWLAGVRGDTQYF	TGTGCCAGAAGCTTGTTTGCGTGGCTAGCGGGAGTTAGAGGAGATACGCAGTATTTT
NA	TRBV29-1	TRBJ1-5	NA	CSVEEGYSNQPQHF	TGCAGCGTTGAAGAGGGGTATAGCAATCAGCCCCAGCATTTT